The next 18 T cell receptor beta chains were all read from a single sample in a study of long-term antiretroviral therapy in people with HIV (dated by TCRdb to the early 2020s). The immunoSEQ hsTCRB v3.0 assay was used at survey level resolution to sequence the TRB variable region. TCRdb mirrors the immuneACCESS table, restricted to in-frame sequences. Some clones are absent from its copies; in checked studies, under half trace to an unresolved V gene, and the reason for the others is unknown. The sample table contains about 23,000 clones; only one count was recorded for approximately 88% of them. About 15% of the sample rests with the top ten. The material was unsorted PBMCs, obtained just over 4.2 years after starting antiretroviral therapy. All receptors come from a man aged 25 to 40 with HIV.

This clone was counted between two and nine times. The chain links TRBV20-1 to TRBJ1-2, with no clear D. The CDR3 consists of 11 residues. Germline V gives CDR1 DFQATT, CDR2 SNEGSKA (reference sequence). Deletions cut 4 bases from V and 1 base from J, with 4 bases between. CDR3 in amino acids: CSATGNYGYTF. The DNA for the CDR3 is TGCAGTGCTACGGGTAACTATGGCTACACCTTC.

This chain links TRBV7-3 with TRBJ2-3; D might be TRBD2 (6 bases). With 5 bases removed from V and 1 base from J, the gap between germline ends came to 16 bases. Germline lookup yields CDR1 SGHTA and CDR2 FQGTGA. The CDR3 consists of 16 residues. Here the CDR3 reads CASSPGRDWGTDTQYF. CDR3 DNA sequence: TGTGCCAGCAGCCCCGGACGGGACTGGGGCACAGATACGCAGTATTTT.

This clone has only one observation. The J gene is TRBJ2-2, the V gene TRBV7-2, with D possibly matching TRBD2 (5 bases). Looked up from germline, CDR1 is SGHTA and CDR2 is FQGNSA. Trimming pared 3 bases from V and 7 bases from J, leaving 18 bases between. The CDR3 is 16 amino acids. The CDR3 bases are TGTGCCAGCAGCTTGGCGCTAGCCGGGTTGGACGGGGAGCTGTTTTTT. Residues: CASSLALAGLDGELFF.

The table lists this clone with a count of one. The chain uses TRBV6-1 and TRBJ2-7, with D tentatively TRBD1 (6 bases). The germline V gene has CDR1 MNHNS and CDR2 SASEGT. The CDR3 consists of 17 residues. The germline V and J ends were trimmed by 4 bases and 2 bases, with 21 bases remaining between them. CDR3 coding DNA: TGTGCCAGCAGTGTTCTTATGACCCGGGACACCGCCTACGAGCAGTACTTC. Translated: CASSVLMTRDTAYEQYF.

As concerns this clone: Germline and junction disagree at one end, which may indicate a read error. This CDR3 is CASNLGQGVYEQYF. CDR3 DNA: TGTGCCAGCAACTTGGGACAGGGGGTGTACGAGCAGTACTTC. The chain uses TRBV5-5 and TRBJ2-7, with 11 bases that match TRBD1. The CDR3 totals 14 residues. Germline V gene sequence: CDR1 SGHKS, CDR2 YYEKEE (reference sequence).

This chain links TRBV5-4 with TRBJ2-7; D is unresolved. This CDR3 has 12 residues. The ends were cut back, 5 bases at V and 7 bases at J, with 13 bases in the middle. Germline V gene sequence: CDR1 SGHNT, CDR2 YYREEE (reference sequence). Written as DNA, the CDR3 is TGTGCCAGCAGTTTGATCGGACGGGAGCAGTACTTC. Residues: CASSLIGREQYF.

The chain combines TRBV28 with TRBJ2-5; 9 bases match TRBD1. Per the germline V gene, CDR1 is MDHEN and CDR2 is SYDVKM. The CDR3 has 16 residues. Unmatched junction bases numbered 8, after V lost 1 base and J lost 5 bases. CDR3 nucleotides: TGTGCCAGCAGTTTATTAACAGACAGGGGGGTCGAGACCCAGTACTTC. Protein product: CASSLLTDRGVETQYF.

This clone was seen only once. This chain uses TRBV7-9 with TRBJ1-2; D gene uncertain. Germline values: CDR1 SEHNR, CDR2 FQNEAQ (reference sequence). The V and J ends lost 0 bases and 13 bases respectively, with 9 bases between them. The CDR3 totals 11 residues. CDR3 loop: CASSLAASATF. In nucleotides, the CDR3 is TGTGCCAGCAGCTTAGCGGCATCTGCCACCTTC.

This chain connects TRBV7-9 to TRBJ2-5; 7 bases are a match to TRBD2. The CDR3 spans 15 residues. The V and J ends lost 7 bases and 1 base, in that order; junction bases with no gene match: 9. Germline V CDR1 and CDR2: SEHNR, FQNEAQ (reference sequence). The CDR3 DNA follows: TGTGCCAGCACCTTGAGACTAGCCCCCCAAGAGACCCAGTACTTC. Its protein product is CASTLRLAPQETQYF.

The chain recombines TRBV5-6 with TRBJ2-7; 7 positions agree with TRBD2. With 1 base clipped from V and 2 bases from J, the junction kept 9 bases outside the gene matches. This CDR3 comprises 16 residues. Germline V lookup: CDR1 SGHDT, CDR2 YYEEEE. The DNA for the CDR3 is TGTGCCAGCAGCTTGATCCGTGCGGGGGATACCTACGAGCAGTACTTC. Translated, it gives CASSLIRAGDTYEQYF.

The V call is TRBV11-2, the J call TRBJ2-7; D not certain. The germline V gene has CDR1 SGHAT and CDR2 FQNNGV. The CDR3 extends over 11 amino acids. V was clipped by 4 bases and J by 0 bases, with 1 base between them. The CDR3 bases are TGTGCCAGCAGCTACTCCTACGAGCAGTACTTC. This codes for CASSYSYEQYF.

The CDR3, as DNA: TGCAGCGTGCGCCCAGCGGACTCCTACAATGAGCAGTTCTTC. Its translation: CSVRPADSYNEQFF. The chain links TRBV29-1 to TRBJ2-1; a possible D gene is TRBD2 (5 bases). The CDR3 has 14 amino acids. Germline-derived CDR1 and CDR2 are SQVTM and ANQGSEA. V lost 6 bases and J lost 0, with 12 bases in between.

The genes are TRBV10-3 and TRBJ2-3; D may correspond to TRBD1 or TRBD2 (6 bases each). CDR1 and CDR2 from the germline V gene are ENHRY and SYGVKD. The CDR3 has 15 amino acids. V was pared by 8 bases and J by 0 bases, with 15 bases between. In DNA form, the CDR3 reads TGTGCCATCGGGGGCGGGGCGGCTAGCACAGATACGCAGTATTTT. The encoded protein is CAIGGGAASTDTQYF.

This clone was counted a few times. The V and J genes are TRBV4-3 and TRBJ1-2; no clear D. CDR3 length equals 15 residues. Germline V gene sequence: CDR1 LGHNA, CDR2 YSLEER. Trimming took 4 bases from V and 1 from J, leaving 13 bases between them. CDR3 in DNA: TGCGCCAGCAGCCCGAGTTTGGCCGGTAACTATGGCTACACCTTC. This sequence encodes CASSPSLAGNYGYTF.

The chain joins TRBV5-1 to TRBJ2-1; TRBD1 agrees at 9 bases. V lost 3 bases, J lost 1 base, and 2 bases stayed unmatched. Germline CDR1 SGHRS, CDR2 YFSETQ. The CDR3 extends over 15 amino acids. The CDR3 protein is CASSWGQGSYNEQFF. As DNA, the CDR3 is TGCGCCAGCAGCTGGGGACAGGGATCCTACAATGAGCAGTTCTTC.

V and J are TRBV16 and TRBJ1-1; D gene unclear. CDR1 KGHSY and CDR2 FQNENV come from the germline V gene. Trimming stripped 3 bases from V and 0 bases from J, with 11 bases between. This CDR3 has 15 residues. The DNA for the CDR3 is TGTGCCAGCAGCCACGTCACAGCAATGAACACTGAAGCTTTCTTT. Amino acid sequence: CASSHVTAMNTEAFF.

This clone was picked up one time. The chain uses TRBV7-8 and TRBJ2-3, with TRBD2 matching over 8 bases. Germline V CDR1 and CDR2: SGHVS, FQNEAQ. This CDR3 has 17 residues. V was pared by 5 bases and J by 0 bases, with 10 bases of the junction left unmatched. The chain's CDR3 is CASSPLSASGSTDTQYF. The CDR3 DNA follows: TGTGCCAGCAGCCCCCTGTCTGCTAGCGGGAGCACAGATACGCAGTATTTT. Together with reference TRBV7-8 and TRBJ2-3, the CDR3 gives the full variable domain: GAGVSQSPRYKVAKRGQDVALRCDPISGHVSLFWYQQALGQGPEFLTYFQNEAQLDKSGLPSDRFFAERPEGSVSTLKIQRTQQEDSAVYLCASSPLSASGSTDTQYFGPGTRLTVL.

The chain couples TRBV5-1 to TRBJ1-1; 7 bases are shared with TRBD1. The germline V gene has CDR1 SGHRS and CDR2 YFSETQ. The V segment lost 1 base and the J segment 2 bases; nucleotides outside the gene matches: 5. CDR3 length equals 15 residues. CDR3 DNA: TGCGCCAGCAGCTTGTTCACAGGGGAAAACACTGAAGCTTTCTTT. Amino acids: CASSLFTGENTEAFF. The entire variable domain, with the rest obtained from reference TRBV5-1 and TRBJ1-1, is as follows: KAGVTQTPRYLIKTRGQQVTLSCSPISGHRSVSWYQQTPGQGLQFLFEYFSETQRNKGNFPGRFSGRQFSNSRSEMNVSTLELGDSALYLCASSLFTGENTEAFFGQGTRLTVV.